This TCR beta chain was retrieved from a study of graft-versus-host responses after intestinal transplantation. Overall study results and limits: Researchers found peak circulating GvH clone levels linked to early post-transplant HvG declines. Detected in recipient marrow were GvH clones, some of which were first observed in ileum or blood.

Generated by immunoSEQ multiplex PCR, the TCRdb table keeps only in-frame clones and is missing some. The sample lists 15,000 to 20,000 clones, around three quarters seen once, with 6.5% to 9.5% in the top ten. Processed graft tissue released its intraepithelial and lamina propria lymphocytes. Regarding this clone: Its antigen is not identified.

Per germline, CDR1 SGHVS and CDR2 FQNEAQ. This CDR3 is 18 amino acids long. V was pared by 2 bases and J by 4 bases, with 23 bases between. The source material was ileum tissue, sampled about 21 days after intestinal transplant. The V and J genes are TRBV7-8 and TRBJ1-2; D is ambiguous. This TCR came from a human patient who received an intestinal transplant, so some T cells may come from the graft donor. In DNA form, the CDR3 reads TGTGCCAGCAGCTTACGCTTCATCCCTACTTATTCGTCCTATGGCTACACCTTC. The encoded protein is CASSLRFIPTYSSYGYTF.